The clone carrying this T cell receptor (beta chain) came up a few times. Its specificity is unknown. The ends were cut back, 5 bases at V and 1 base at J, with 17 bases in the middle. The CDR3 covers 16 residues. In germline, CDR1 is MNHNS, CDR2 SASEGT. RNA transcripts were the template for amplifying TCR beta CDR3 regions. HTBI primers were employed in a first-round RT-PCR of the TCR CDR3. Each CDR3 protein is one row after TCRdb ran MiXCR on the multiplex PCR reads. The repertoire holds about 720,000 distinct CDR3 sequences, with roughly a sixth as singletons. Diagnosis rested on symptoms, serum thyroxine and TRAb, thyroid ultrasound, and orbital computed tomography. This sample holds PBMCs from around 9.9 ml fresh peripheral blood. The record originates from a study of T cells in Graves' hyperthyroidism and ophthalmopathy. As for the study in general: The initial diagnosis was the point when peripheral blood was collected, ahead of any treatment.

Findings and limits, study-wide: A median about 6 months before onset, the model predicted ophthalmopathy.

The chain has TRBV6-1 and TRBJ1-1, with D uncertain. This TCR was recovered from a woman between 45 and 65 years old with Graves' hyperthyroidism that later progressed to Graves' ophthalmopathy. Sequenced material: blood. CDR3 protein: CASSPSWTGENTEAFF. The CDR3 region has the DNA TGTGCCAGCAGTCCGTCATGGACCGGAGAGAACACTGAAGCTTTCTTT.